The rows below give T cell receptor beta chains drawn from one sample of a study of cytomegalovirus exposure and HLA in healthy donors. The repertoire was sequenced with immunoSEQ multiplex PCR; TCRdb's copy has only in-frame clones and lacks some. The sample contains about 250,000 clones, 87% of which appear only once. Material: PBMCs. Receptors were obtained from a man younger than 35 in good health and CMV-seropositive. Both conserved end residues are part of each CDR3. A D gene is named only where the DNA matches it firmly. Size is stated for part of the rows, as once, few or many counts, or as a class when the clone is expanded.

CDR3 | DNA | J | size | D | V
CARSKAGSEQYF | TGTGCCAGAAGCAAAGCGGGGTCCGAGCAGTACTTC | TRBJ2-7 | - | TRBD2 | TRBV5-3
CASSEAWATQYF | TGTGCCAGCAGTGAAGCATGGGCGACCCAGTACTTC | TRBJ2-5 | - | - | TRBV6-1
CASSLGSPGTVYGYTF | TGTGCCAGCAGCTTAGGTTCGCCAGGGACTGTCTATGGCTACACCTTC | TRBJ1-2 | - | - | TRBV7-3
CSGTSVQETQYF | TGCAGCGGAACTAGCGTCCAAGAGACCCAGTACTTC | TRBJ2-5 | - | TRBD2 | TRBV29-1
CASSLGGTDTQYF | TGTGCCAGCAGCTTAGGGGGGACAGATACGCAGTATTTT | TRBJ2-3 | - | - | TRBV7-3
CASGLTTGYNEQFF | TGTGCTAGTGGTTTAACGACAGGATACAATGAGCAGTTCTTC | TRBJ2-1 | - | - | TRBV12-5
CASSSRSGANVLTF | TGTGCCAGCAGTTCTAGGTCTGGGGCCAACGTCCTGACTTTC | TRBJ2-6 | - | - | TRBV27
CASSLQLETGEQFF | TGTGCCAGCAGTTTACAACTAGAAACGGGTGAGCAGTTCTTC | TRBJ2-1 | once | - | TRBV27
CASSYRGHLYGYTF | TGTGCCAGCAGTTACCGGGGACACCTATATGGCTACACCTTC | TRBJ1-2 | - | - | TRBV6-5
CASSEGGHTEAFF | TGTGCCAGCAGTGAGGGGGGCCACACTGAAGCTTTCTTT | TRBJ1-1 | - | - | TRBV6-4
CAISESRESYNEQFF | TGTGCCATCAGTGAGTCACGGGAGTCCTACAATGAGCAGTTCTTC | TRBJ2-1 | - | - | TRBV10-3
CASSPTGNNQPQHF | TGTGCCAGCAGTCCCACAGGGAACAATCAGCCCCAGCATTTT | TRBJ1-5 | few | - | TRBV11-2
CASGVQNTGELFF | TGTGCCAGTGGGGTACAGAACACCGGGGAGCTGTTTTTT | TRBJ2-2 | - | - | TRBV12-5
CASSLSLAPPGGYTF | TGTGCCAGCAGCTTAAGCCTCGCCCCCCCGGGGGGCTACACCTTC | TRBJ1-2 | - | - | TRBV7-2
CASSVEQDSYNEQFF | TGTGCCAGCAGCGTAGAACAGGATTCCTACAATGAGCAGTTCTTC | TRBJ2-1 | - | - | TRBV9
CASSPVGAGVYEQYF | TGCGCCAGCAGCCCGGTGGGGGCGGGAGTCTACGAGCAGTACTTC | TRBJ2-7 | few | - | TRBV5-1
CASSSWGSLYGYTF | TGTGCCAGCAGCTCCTGGGGCAGTCTTTATGGCTACACCTTC | TRBJ1-2 | - | - | TRBV14
CASSFQGMNTEAFF | TGTGCCAGCAGTTTTCAGGGAATGAACACTGAAGCTTTCTTT | TRBJ1-1 | - | - | TRBV27
CASSQRGGEETQYF | TGTGCCAGCAGCCAACGGGGGGGAGAAGAGACCCAGTACTTC | TRBJ2-5 | - | TRBD2 | TRBV7-6
CASSYKSSYEQYF | TGTGCCAGCAGTTACAAGAGCAGCTACGAGCAGTACTTC | TRBJ2-7 | - | - | TRBV6-5
CASRQGGQGGQPQHF | TGTGCCAGCAGACAGGGGGGACAGGGTGGTCAGCCCCAGCATTTT | TRBJ1-5 | - | TRBD1 | TRBV6-6
CASLKRSSGYTF | TGTGCCAGCCTAAAAAGGTCTAGTGGCTACACCTTC | TRBJ1-2 | - | - | TRBV28
CASSERRTGGSVRTEAFF | TGTGCCAGCAGTGAGAGAAGGACAGGGGGCTCGGTTCGGACTGAAGCTTTCTTT | TRBJ1-1 | - | TRBD1 | TRBV6-1
CATPGRSAGELFF | TGTGCCACCCCAGGGAGGTCTGCCGGGGAGCTGTTTTTT | TRBJ2-2 | once | - | TRBV10-3
CASRGSSGRHEQYF | TGTGCCAGCAGGGGCTCTAGCGGGAGGCACGAGCAGTACTTC | TRBJ2-7 | - | TRBD2 | TRBV2
CASSPDRGHEQFF | TGCGCCAGCAGCCCGGACAGGGGACATGAGCAGTTCTTC | TRBJ2-1 | - | TRBD1 | TRBV4-3
CASSSSGSLYEQYF | TGCGCCAGCAGTTCTAGCGGGAGCCTGTACGAGCAGTACTTC | TRBJ2-7 | - | TRBD2 | TRBV10-1
CASKEGRNYGYTF | TGTGCCAGCAAAGAGGGACGGAACTATGGCTACACCTTC | TRBJ1-2 | - | - | TRBV27
CASSSKQGSYEQYF | TGTGCCAGCTCATCAAAGCAGGGTTCCTACGAGCAGTACTTC | TRBJ2-7 | - | - | TRBV18
CASSPSGGIRPFF | TGTGCCAGCAGCCCCAGCGGCGGTATTAGACCGTTCTTC | TRBJ2-1 | once | - | TRBV7-9
CSVTQGVNYGYTF | TGCAGCGTTACACAGGGGGTTAACTATGGCTACACCTTC | TRBJ1-2 | once | TRBD1 | TRBV29-1
CASSLGNEQYF | TGTGCCAGCAGCTTGGGGAACGAGCAGTACTTC | TRBJ2-7 | - | - | TRBV5-4
CASSVVGSGSETQYF | TGTGCCAGCAGCGTAGTGGGTAGCGGGAGCGAGACCCAGTACTTC | TRBJ2-5 | - | TRBD2 | TRBV9
CASSLGGAQGTEAFF | TGTGCCAGCAGCTTGGGGGGAGCTCAGGGAACTGAAGCTTTCTTT | TRBJ1-1 | - | - | TRBV5-4
CASSSSTEKDTQYF | TGTGCCAGCAGTTCCTCGACAGAGAAAGATACGCAGTATTTT | TRBJ2-3 | - | - | TRBV2